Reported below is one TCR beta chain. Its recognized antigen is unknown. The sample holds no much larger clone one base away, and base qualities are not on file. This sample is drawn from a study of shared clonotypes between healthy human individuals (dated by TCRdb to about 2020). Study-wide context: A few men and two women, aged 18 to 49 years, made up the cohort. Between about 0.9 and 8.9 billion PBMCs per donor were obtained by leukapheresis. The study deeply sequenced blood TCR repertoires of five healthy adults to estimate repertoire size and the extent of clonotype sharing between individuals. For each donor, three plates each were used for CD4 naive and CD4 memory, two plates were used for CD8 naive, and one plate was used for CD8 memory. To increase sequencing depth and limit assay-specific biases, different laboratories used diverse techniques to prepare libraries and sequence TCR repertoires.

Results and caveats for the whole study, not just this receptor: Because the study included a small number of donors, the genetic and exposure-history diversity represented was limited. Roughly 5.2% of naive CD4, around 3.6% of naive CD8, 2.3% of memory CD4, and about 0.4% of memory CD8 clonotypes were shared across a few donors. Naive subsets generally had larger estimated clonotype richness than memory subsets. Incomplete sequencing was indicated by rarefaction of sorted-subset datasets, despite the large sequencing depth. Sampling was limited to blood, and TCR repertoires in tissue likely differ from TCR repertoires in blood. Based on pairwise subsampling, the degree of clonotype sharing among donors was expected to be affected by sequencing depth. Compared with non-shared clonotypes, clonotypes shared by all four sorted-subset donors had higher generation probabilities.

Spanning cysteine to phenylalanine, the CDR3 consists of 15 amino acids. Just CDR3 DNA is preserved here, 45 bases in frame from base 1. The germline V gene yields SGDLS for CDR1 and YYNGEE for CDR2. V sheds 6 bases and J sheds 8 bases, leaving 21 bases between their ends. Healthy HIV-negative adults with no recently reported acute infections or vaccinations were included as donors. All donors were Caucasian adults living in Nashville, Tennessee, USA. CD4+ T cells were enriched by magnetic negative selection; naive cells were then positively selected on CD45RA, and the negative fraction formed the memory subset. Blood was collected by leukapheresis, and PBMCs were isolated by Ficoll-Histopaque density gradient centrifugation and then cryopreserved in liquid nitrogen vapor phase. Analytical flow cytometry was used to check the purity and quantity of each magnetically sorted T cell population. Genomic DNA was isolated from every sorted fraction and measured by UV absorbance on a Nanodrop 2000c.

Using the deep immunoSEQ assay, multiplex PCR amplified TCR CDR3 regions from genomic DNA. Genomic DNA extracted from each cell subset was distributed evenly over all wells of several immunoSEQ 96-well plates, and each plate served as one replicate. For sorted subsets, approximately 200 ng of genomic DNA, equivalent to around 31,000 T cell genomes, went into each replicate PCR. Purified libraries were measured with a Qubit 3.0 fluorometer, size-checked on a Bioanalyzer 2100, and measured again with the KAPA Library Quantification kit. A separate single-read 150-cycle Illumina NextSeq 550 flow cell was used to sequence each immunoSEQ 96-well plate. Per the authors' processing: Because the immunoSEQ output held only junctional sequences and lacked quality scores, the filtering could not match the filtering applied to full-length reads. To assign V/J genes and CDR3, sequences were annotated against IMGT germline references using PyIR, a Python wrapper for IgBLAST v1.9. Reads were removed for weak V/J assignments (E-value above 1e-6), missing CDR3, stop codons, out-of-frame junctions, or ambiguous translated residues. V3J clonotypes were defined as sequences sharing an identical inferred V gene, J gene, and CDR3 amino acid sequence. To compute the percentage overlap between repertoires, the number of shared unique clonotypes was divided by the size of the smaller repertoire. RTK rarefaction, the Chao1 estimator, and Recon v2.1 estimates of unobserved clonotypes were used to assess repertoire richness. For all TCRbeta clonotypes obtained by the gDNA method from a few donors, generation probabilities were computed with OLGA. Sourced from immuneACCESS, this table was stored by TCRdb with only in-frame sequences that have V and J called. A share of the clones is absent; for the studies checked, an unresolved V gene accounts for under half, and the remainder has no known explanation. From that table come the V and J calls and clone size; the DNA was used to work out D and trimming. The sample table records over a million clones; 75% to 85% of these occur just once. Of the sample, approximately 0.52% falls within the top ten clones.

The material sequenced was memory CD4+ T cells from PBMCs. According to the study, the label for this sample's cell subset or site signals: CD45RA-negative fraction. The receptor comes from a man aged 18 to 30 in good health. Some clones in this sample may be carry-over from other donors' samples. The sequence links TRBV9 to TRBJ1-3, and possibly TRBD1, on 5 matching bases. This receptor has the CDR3 CASTMRGGRGDTIYF. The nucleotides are TGTGCCAGCACCATGAGGGGCGGGCGAGGGGACACCATATATTTT.